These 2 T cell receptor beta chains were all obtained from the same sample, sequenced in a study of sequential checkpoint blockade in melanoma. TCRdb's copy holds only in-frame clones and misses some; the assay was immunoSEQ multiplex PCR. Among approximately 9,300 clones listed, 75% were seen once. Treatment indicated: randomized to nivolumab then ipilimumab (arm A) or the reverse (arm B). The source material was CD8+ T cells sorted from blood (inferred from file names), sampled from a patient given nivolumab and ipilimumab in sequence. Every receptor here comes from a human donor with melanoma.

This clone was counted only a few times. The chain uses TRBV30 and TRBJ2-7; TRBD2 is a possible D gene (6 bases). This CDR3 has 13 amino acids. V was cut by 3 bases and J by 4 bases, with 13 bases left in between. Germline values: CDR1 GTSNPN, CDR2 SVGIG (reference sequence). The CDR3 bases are TGTGCCTGGAGCTCCGGTCGGGGGTACGAGCAGTACTTC. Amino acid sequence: CAWSSGRGYEQYF.

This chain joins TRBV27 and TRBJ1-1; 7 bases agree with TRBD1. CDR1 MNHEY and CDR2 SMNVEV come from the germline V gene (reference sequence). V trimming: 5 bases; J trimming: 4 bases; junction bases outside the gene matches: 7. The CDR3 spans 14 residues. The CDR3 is CASSAPGGRTEAFF. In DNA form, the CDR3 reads TGTGCCAGCAGTGCTCCAGGGGGTCGCACTGAAGCTTTCTTT.